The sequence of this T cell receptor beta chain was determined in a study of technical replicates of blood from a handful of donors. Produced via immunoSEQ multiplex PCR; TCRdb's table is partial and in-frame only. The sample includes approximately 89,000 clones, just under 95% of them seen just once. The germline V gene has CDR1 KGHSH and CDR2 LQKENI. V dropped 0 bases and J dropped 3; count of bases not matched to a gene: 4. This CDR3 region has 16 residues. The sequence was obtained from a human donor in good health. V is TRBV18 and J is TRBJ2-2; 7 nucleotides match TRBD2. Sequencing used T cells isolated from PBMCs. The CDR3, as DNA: TGTGCCAGCTCACCACCAATTAGCGGGCACACCGGGGAGCTGTTTTTT. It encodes CASSPPISGHTGELFF.